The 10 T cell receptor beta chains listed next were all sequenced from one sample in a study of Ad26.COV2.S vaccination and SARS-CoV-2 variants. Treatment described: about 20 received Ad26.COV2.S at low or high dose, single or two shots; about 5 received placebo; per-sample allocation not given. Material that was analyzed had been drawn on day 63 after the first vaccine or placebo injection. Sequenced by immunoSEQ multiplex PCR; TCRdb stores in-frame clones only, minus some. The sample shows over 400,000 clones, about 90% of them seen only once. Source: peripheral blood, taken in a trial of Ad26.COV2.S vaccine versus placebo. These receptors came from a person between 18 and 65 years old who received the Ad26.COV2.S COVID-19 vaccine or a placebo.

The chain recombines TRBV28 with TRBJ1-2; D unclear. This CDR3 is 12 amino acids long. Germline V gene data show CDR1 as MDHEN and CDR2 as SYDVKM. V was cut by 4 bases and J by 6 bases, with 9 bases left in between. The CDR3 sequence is CASSSGKDGYTF. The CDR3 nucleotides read TGTGCCAGCAGTTCTGGGAAAGATGGCTACACCTTC.

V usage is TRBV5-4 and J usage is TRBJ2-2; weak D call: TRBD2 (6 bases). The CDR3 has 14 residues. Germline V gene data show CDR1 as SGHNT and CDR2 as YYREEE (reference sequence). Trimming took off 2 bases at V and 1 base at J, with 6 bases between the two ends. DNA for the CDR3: TGTGCCAGCAGCTTAGCGGGGAACACCGGGGAGCTGTTTTTT. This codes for CASSLAGNTGELFF.

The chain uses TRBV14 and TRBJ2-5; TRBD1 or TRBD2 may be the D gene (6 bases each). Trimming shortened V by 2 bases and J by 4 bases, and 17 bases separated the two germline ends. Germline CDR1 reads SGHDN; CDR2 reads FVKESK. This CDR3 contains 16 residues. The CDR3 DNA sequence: TGTGCCAGCAGCCAACGGGGGCCGGGGAGACTAGAGACCCAGTACTTC. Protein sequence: CASSQRGPGRLETQYF.

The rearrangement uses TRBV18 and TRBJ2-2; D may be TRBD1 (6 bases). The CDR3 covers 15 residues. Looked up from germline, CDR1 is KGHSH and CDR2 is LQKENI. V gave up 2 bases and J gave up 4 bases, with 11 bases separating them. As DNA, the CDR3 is TGTGCCAGCTCACCAAACTTACAGGGCACCGGGGAGCTGTTTTTT. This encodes CASSPNLQGTGELFF.

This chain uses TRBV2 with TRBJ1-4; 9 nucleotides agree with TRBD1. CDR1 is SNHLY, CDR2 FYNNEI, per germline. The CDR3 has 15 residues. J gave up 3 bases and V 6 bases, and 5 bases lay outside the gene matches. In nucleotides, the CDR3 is TGTGCCAGCAGGAAACAGGGGGCGGCTAATGAAAAACTGTTTTTT. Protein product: CASRKQGAANEKLFF.

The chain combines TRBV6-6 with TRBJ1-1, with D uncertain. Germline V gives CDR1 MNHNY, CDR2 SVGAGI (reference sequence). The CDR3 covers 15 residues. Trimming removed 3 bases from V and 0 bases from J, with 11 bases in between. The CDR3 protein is CASSYPDGLNTEAFF. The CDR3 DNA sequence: TGTGCCAGCAGTTATCCGGACGGGTTGAACACTGAAGCTTTCTTT.

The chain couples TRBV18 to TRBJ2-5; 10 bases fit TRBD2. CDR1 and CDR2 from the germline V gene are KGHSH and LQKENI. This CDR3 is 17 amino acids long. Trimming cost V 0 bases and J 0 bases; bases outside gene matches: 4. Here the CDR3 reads CASSPPNSGGYQETQYF. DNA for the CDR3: TGTGCCAGCTCACCACCGAATAGCGGGGGGTACCAAGAGACCCAGTACTTC.

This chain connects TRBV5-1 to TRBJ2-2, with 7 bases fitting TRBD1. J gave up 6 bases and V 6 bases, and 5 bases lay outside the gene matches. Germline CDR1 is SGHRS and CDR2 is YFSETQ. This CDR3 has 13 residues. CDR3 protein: CASMLQGAGELFF. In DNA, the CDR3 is TGCGCCAGCATGCTCCAGGGGGCCGGGGAGCTGTTTTTT. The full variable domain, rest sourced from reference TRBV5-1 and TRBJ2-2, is KAGVTQTPRYLIKTRGQQVTLSCSPISGHRSVSWYQQTPGQGLQFLFEYFSETQRNKGNFPGRFSGRQFSNSRSEMNVSTLELGDSALYLCASMLQGAGELFFGEGSRLTVL.

CDR3 sequence reads: CASSVRSSNQPQHF. The CDR3 nucleotides read TGTGCCAGTAGTGTCCGGTCTAGCAATCAGCCCCAGCATTTT. The chain uses TRBV19 and TRBJ1-5; D is ambiguous. V was trimmed by 5 bases and J by 0 bases, leaving 8 bases between them. CDR1 is LNHDA, CDR2 SQIVND, per germline (reference sequence). The CDR3 runs to 14 residues.

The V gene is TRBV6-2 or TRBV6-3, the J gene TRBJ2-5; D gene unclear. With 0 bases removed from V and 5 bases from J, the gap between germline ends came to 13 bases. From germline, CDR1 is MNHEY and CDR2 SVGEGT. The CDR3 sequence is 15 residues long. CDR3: CASSYSETGVETQYF. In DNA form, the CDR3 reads TGTGCCAGCAGTTACTCAGAAACCGGCGTGGAGACCCAGTACTTC.